What follows are 2 T cell receptor beta chains derived from one specimen sequenced in a study of radiation and T cells in renal cell carcinoma. Time point reported: blood 4 weeks post-SBRT, at nephrectomy. The treatment was: 15 Gy SBRT to primary tumor, nephrectomy 4 weeks later. TCRdb's copy holds only in-frame clones and misses some; the assay was immunoSEQ multiplex PCR. The sample has fewer than 85,000 clones; 89% are singletons. The specimen comprised blood, sampled from a patient whose treatment included radiotherapy and nephrectomy. These receptors came from a woman in her 70s with renal cell carcinoma.

This clone was seen a handful of times. V and J are TRBV28 and TRBJ1-5, with TRBD1 as a possible D gene (5 bases). This CDR3 spans 14 amino acids. The germline CDR1 and CDR2 sequences are MDHEN and SYDVKM. V was cut by 7 bases and J by 0 bases, with 10 bases left in between. The CDR3 DNA sequence: TGTGCCAGCACCCCAGACAGTAGCAATCAGCCCCAGCATTTT. This gives the protein CASTPDSSNQPQHF.

The rearrangement uses TRBV27 and TRBJ1-2; tentative D call: TRBD1 (5 bases). The germline V gene has CDR1 MNHEY and CDR2 SMNVEV (reference sequence). The ends were cut back, 6 bases at V and 4 bases at J, with 18 bases in the middle. This CDR3 has 15 residues. CDR3 sequence (DNA): TGTGCCAGCAGGCACCACCTCCTAGGGGTCTATGGCTACACCTTC. Its translation is CASRHHLLGVYGYTF.